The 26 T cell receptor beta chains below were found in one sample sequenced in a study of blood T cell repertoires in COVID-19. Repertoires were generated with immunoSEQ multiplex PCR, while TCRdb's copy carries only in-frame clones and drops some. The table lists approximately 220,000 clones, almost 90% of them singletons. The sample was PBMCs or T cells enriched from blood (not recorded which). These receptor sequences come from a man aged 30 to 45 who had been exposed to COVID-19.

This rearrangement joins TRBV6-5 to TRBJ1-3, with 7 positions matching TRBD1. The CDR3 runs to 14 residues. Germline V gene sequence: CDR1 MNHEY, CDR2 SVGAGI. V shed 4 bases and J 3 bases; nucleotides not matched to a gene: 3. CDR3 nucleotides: TGTGCCAGCAGTTCTACAGGGGTTGGAAACACCATATATTTT. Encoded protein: CASSSTGVGNTIYF.

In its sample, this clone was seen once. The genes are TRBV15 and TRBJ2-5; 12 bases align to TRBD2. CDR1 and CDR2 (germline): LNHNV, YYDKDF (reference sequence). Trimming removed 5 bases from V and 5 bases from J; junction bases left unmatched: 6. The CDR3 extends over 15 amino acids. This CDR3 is CATSQRLAGAETQYF. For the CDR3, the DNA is TGTGCCACCAGCCAACGACTAGCGGGGGCTGAGACCCAGTACTTC.

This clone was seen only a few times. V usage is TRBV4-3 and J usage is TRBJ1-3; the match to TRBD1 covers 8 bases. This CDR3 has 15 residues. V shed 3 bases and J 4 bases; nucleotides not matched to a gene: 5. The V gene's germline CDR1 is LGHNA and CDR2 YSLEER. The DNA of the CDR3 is TGCGCCAGCAGCCAGGACAGGGTGGCAGGAAACACCATATATTTT. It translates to CASSQDRVAGNTIYF.

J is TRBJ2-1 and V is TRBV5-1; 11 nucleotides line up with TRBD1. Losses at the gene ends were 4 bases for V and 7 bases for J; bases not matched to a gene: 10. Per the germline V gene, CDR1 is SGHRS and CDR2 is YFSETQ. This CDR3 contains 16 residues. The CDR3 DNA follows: TGCGCCAGCAGCCTGGATGGGACAGGGGGGTTGAATGAGCAGTTCTTC. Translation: CASSLDGTGGLNEQFF.

The CDR3 region has the DNA TGCGCCAGCAGCCAGGTTCGAGGGCCCTGGTCCTATGGCTACACCTTC. Amino acids: CASSQVRGPWSYGYTF. V usage is TRBV4-1 and J usage is TRBJ1-2; the D is unclear. The CDR3 consists of 16 residues. Germline-derived CDR1 and CDR2 are MGHRA and YSYEKL. Trimming stripped 3 bases from V and 4 bases from J, with 18 bases between.

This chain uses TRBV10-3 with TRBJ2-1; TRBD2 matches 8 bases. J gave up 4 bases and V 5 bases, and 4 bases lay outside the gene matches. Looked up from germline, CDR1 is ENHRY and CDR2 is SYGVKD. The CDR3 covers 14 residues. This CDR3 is CAISRRGEYNEQFF. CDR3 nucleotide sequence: TGTGCCATCAGTCGGCGGGGGGAGTACAATGAGCAGTTCTTC.

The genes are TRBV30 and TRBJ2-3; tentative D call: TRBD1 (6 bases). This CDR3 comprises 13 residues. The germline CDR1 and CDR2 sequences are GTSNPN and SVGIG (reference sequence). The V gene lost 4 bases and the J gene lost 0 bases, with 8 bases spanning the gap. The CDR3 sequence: CAWNRDSTDTQYF. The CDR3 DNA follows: TGTGCCTGGAACAGGGATAGCACAGATACGCAGTATTTT.

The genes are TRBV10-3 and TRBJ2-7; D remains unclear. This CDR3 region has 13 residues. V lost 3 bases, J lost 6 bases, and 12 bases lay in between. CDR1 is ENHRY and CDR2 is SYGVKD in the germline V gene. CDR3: CAISEPPTFEQYF. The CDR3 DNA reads TGTGCCATCAGTGAACCTCCTACCTTCGAGCAGTACTTC.

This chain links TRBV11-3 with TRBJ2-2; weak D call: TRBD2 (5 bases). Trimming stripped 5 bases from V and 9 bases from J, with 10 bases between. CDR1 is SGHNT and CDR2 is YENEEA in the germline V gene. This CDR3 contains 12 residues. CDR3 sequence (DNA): TGTGCCAGCAGCAATAGAGGGAGGGAGCTGTTTTTT. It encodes CASSNRGRELFF.

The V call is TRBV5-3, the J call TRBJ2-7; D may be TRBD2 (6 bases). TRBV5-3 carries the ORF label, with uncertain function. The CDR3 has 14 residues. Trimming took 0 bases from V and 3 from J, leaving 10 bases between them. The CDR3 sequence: CARSLAGSYYEQYF. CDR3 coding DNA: TGTGCCAGAAGCTTGGCCGGGAGTTACTACGAGCAGTACTTC.

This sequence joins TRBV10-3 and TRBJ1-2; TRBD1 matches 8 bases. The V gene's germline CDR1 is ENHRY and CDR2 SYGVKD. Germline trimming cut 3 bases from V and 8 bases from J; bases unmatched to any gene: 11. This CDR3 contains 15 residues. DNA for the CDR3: TGTGCCATCAGTGACGAACAGGGGGACCTCTTAGGCTACACCTTC. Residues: CAISDEQGDLLGYTF.

CDR3 amino acids: CASEGYTF. The DNA of the CDR3 is TGTGCCAGCGAGGGCTACACCTTC. The J gene is TRBJ1-2, the V gene TRBV2; D gene ambiguous. This CDR3 has 8 residues. The germline CDR1 and CDR2 sequences are SNHLY and FYNNEI. The V gene lost 8 bases and the J gene lost 8 bases, with 3 bases spanning the gap.

The CDR3 loop is CASSHTTLAGGPYEQFF. CDR3 coding DNA: TGTGCCAGCAGCCATACGACCCTAGCGGGGGGGCCCTATGAGCAGTTCTTC. The chain couples TRBV3-1 (or the pseudogene TRBV3-2) to TRBJ2-1; 12 bases map to TRBD2. With V trimmed by 3 bases and J by 8 bases, 11 bases remained unmatched. CDR1 and CDR2 (germline): LGHDT, YNNKEL (reference sequence). The CDR3 loop spans 17 amino acids.

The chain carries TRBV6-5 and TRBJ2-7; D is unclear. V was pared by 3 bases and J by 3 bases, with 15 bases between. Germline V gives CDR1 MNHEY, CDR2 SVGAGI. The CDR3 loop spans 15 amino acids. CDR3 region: CASSYGDTPLYEQYF. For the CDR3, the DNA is TGTGCCAGCAGTTATGGAGATACCCCCCTCTACGAGCAGTACTTC.

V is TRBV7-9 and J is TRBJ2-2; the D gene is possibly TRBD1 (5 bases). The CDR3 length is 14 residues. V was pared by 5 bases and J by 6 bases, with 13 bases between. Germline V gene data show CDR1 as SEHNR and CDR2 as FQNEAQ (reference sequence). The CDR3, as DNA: TGTGCCAGCAGCATGCCAGGGTTCGCCGGGGAGCTGTTTTTT. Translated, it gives CASSMPGFAGELFF.

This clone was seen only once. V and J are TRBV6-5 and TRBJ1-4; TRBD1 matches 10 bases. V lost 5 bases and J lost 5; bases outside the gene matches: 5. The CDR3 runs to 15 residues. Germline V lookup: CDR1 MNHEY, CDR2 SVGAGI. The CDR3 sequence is CASSKPGQGNEKLFF. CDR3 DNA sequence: TGTGCCAGCAGTAAGCCGGGACAGGGGAATGAAAAACTGTTTTTT.

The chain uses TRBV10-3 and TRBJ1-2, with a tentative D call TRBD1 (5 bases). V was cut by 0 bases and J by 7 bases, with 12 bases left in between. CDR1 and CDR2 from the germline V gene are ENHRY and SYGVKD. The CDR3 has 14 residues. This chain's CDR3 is CAISESAGWPGYTF. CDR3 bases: TGTGCCATCAGTGAGTCTGCAGGGTGGCCTGGCTACACCTTC.

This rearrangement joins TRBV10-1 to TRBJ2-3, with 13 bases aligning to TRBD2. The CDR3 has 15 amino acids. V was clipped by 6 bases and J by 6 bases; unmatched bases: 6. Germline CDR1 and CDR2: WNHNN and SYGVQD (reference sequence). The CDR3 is CASSLTSGGPDTQYF. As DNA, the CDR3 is TGCGCCAGCAGCCTGACTAGCGGGGGGCCGGATACGCAGTATTTT.

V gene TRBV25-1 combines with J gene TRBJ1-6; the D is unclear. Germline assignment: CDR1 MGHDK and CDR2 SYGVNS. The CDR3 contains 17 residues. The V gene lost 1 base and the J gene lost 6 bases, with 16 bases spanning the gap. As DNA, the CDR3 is TGTGCCAGCAGTGAATTCGCCAGCGCACTTTTTAATTCACCCCTCCACTTT. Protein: CASSEFASALFNSPLHF.

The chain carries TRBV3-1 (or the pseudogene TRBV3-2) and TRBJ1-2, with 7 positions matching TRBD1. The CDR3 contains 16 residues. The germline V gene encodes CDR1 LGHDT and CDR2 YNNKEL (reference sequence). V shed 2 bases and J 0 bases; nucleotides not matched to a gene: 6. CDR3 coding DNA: TGTGCCAGCAGCCAACCGGACAGGATCCCTAACTATGGCTACACCTTC. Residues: CASSQPDRIPNYGYTF.

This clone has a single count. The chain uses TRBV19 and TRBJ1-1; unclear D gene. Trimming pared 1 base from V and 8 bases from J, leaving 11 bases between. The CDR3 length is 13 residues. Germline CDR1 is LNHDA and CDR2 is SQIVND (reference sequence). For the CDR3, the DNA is TGTGCCAGTAGTATAGTGGCGGGTACCGAAGCTTTCTTT. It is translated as CASSIVAGTEAFF.

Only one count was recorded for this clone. The CDR3 region is CASSLDGGSYNEQFF. The DNA of the CDR3 is TGCGCCAGCAGCTTGGACGGCGGCAGTTACAATGAGCAGTTCTTC. The rearrangement uses TRBV5-1 and TRBJ2-1, with unresolved D. CDR1 is SGHRS and CDR2 is YFSETQ in the germline V gene. The CDR3 is made up of 15 amino acids. The V gene lost 0 bases and the J gene lost 4 bases, with 11 bases spanning the gap. Together with reference TRBV5-1 and TRBJ2-1, the CDR3 gives the full variable domain: KAGVTQTPRYLIKTRGQQVTLSCSPISGHRSVSWYQQTPGQGLQFLFEYFSETQRNKGNFPGRFSGRQFSNSRSEMNVSTLELGDSALYLCASSLDGGSYNEQFFGPGTRLTVL.

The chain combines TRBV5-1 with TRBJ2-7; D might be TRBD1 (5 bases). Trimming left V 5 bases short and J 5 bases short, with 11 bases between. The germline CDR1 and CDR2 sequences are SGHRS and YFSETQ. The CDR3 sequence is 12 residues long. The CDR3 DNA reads TGCGCCAGCAGGCAGGGTGCCAACGAGCAGTACTTC. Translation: CASRQGANEQYF.

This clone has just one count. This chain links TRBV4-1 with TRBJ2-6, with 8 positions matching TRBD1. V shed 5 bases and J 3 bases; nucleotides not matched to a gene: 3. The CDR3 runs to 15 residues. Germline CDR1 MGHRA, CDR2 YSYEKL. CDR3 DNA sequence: TGCGCCAGCAGCACTACAGGGGGTGGGGCCAACGTCCTGACTTTC. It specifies CASSTTGGGANVLTF.

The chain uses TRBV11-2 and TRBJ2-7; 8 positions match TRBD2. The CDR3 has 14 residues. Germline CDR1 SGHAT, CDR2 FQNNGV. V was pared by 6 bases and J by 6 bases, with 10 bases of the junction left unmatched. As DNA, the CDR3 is TGTGCCAGCAGAATAGCGGGACGTCTGTCCGAGCAGTACTTC. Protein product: CASRIAGRLSEQYF.

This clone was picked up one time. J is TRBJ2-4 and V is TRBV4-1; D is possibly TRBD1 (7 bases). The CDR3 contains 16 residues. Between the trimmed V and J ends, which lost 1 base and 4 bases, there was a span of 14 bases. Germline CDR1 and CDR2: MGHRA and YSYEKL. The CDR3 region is CASSQVGRGEKNIQYF. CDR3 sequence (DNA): TGCGCCAGCAGCCAAGTAGGCAGGGGGGAAAAAAACATTCAGTACTTC.